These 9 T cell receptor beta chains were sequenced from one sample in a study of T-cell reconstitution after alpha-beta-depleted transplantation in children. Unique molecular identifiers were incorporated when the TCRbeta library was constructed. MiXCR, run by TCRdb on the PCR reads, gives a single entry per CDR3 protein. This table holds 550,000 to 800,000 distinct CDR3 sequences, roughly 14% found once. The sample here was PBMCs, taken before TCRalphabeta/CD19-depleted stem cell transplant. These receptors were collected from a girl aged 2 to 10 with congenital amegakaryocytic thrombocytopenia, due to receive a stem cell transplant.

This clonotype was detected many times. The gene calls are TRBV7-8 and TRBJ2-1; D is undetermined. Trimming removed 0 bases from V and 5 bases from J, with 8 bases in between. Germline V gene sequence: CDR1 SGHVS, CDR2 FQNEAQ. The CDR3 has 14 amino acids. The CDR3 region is CASSLARRDNEQFF. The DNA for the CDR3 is TGTGCCAGCAGCTTAGCAAGACGGGACAATGAGCAGTTCTTC.

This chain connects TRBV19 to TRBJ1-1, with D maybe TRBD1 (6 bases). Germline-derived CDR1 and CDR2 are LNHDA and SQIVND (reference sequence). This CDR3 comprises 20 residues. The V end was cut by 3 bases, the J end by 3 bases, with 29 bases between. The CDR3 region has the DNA TGTGCCAGTAGTATGGCCGGCTGGTGGCAGGGGAAAAGGTCGGACACTGAAGCTTTCTTT. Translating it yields CASSMAGWWQGKRSDTEAFF.

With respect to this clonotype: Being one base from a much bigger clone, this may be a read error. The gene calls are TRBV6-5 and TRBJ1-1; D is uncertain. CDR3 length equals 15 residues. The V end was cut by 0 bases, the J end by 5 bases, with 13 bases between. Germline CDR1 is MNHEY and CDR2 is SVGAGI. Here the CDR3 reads CASSYSREGLTEAFF. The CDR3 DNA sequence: TGTGCCAGCAGTTACTCGAGAGAGGGCTTGACTGAAGCTTTCTTT.

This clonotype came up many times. CDR3 sequence (DNA): TGCGCCAGCAGCGCAGGGGGCTACAATGAGCAGTTCTTC. Protein product: CASSAGGYNEQFF. V usage is TRBV5-1 and J usage is TRBJ2-1, with 7 bases matching TRBD1. The CDR3 is 13 residues long. The V gene's germline CDR1 is SGHRS and CDR2 YFSETQ. V lost 4 bases, J lost 3 bases, and 1 base stayed unmatched.

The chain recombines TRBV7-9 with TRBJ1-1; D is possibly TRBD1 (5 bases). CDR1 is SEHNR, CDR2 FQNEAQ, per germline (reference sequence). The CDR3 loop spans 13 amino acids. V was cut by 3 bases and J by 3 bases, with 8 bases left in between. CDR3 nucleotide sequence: TGTGCCAGCAGCTTTAACAGGTACACTGAAGCTTTCTTT. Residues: CASSFNRYTEAFF.

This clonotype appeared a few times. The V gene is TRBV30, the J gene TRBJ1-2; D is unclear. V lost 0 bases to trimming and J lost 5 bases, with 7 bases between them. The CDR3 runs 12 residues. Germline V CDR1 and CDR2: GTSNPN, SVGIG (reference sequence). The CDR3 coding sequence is TGTGCCTGGAGTGTACTGGAGTATGGCTACACCTTC. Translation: CAWSVLEYGYTF.

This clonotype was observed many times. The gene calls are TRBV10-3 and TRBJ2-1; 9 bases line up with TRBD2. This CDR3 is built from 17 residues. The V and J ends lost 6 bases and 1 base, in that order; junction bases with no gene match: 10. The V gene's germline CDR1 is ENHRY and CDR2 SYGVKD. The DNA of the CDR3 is TGTGCCATCAGGGGGGTAGCGGGAGAGGGGTCCTACAATGAGCAGTTCTTC. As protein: CAIRGVAGEGSYNEQFF.

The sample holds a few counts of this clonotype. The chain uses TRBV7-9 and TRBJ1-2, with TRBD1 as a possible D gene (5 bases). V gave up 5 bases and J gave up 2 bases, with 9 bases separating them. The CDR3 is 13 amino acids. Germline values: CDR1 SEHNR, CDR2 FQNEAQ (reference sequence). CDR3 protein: CASSRQINYGYTF. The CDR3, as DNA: TGTGCCAGCAGCCGACAGATAAACTATGGCTACACCTTC.

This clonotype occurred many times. Here the CDR3 DNA reads TGCGCCAGCAGCTTTTTGGTGAGCACAGATACGCAGTATTTT. Translated, it gives CASSFLVSTDTQYF. The chain carries TRBV5-1 and TRBJ2-3; D gene unclear. The CDR3 sequence is 14 residues long. V lost 2 bases and J 0 bases, leaving 7 bases between the germline ends. Germline assignment: CDR1 SGHRS and CDR2 YFSETQ.